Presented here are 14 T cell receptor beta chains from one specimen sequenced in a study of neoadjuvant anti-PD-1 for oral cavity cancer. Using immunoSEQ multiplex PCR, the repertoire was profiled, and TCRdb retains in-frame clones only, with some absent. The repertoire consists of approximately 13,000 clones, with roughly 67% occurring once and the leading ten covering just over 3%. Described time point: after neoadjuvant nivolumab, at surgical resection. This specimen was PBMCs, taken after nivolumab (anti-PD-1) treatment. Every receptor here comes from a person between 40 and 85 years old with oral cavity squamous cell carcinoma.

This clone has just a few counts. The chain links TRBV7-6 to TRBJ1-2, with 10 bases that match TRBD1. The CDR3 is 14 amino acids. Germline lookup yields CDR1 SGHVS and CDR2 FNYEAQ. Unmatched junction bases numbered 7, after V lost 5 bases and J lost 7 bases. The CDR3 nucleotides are TGTGCCAGCAGCCATACTCGGACAGGGGGTGGCTACACCTTC. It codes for CASSHTRTGGGYTF.

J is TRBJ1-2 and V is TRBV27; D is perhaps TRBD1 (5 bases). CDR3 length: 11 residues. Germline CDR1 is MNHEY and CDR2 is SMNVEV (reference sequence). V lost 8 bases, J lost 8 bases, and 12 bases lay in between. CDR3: CASWWGGGYTF. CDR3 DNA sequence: TGTGCCAGCTGGTGGGGCGGCGGCTACACCTTC.

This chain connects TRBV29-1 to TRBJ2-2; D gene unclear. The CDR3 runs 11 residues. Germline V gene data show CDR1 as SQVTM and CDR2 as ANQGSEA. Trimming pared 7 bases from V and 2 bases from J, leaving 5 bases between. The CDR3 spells CSGVNTGELFF. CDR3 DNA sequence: TGCAGCGGCGTTAACACCGGGGAGCTGTTTTTT.

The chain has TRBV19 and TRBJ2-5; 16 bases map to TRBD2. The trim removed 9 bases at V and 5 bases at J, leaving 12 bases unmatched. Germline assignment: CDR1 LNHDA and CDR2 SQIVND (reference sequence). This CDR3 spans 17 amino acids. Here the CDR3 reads CASTHRGLAGGPETQYF. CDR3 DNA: TGTGCCAGCACACACCGGGGACTAGCGGGAGGGCCCGAGACCCAGTACTTC.

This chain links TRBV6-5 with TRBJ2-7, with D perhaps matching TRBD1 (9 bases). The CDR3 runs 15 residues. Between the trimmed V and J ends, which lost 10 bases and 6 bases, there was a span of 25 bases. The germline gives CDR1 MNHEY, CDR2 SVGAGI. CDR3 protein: CANRAGDRVVGEQYF. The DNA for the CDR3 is TGTGCCAACCGAGCGGGGGACAGGGTCGTCGGCGAGCAGTACTTC.

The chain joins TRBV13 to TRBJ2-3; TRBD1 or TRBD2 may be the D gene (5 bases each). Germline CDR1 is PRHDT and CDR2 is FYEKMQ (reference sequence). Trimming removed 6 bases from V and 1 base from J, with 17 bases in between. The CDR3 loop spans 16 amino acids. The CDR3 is CASSFARDGRTDTQYF. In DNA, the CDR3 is TGTGCCAGCAGTTTCGCCCGGGACGGCCGCACAGATACGCAGTATTTT.

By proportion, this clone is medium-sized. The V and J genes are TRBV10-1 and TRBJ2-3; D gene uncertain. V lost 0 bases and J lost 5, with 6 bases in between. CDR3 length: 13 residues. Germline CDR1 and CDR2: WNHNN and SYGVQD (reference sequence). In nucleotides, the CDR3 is TGCGCCAGCAGTGAGTCGTTGGAAGATACGCAGTATTTT. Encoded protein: CASSESLEDTQYF.

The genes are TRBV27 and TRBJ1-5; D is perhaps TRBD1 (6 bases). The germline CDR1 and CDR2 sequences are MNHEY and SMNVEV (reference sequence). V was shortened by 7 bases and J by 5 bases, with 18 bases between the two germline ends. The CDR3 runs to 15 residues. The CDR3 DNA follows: TGTGCCAGCAAGCGGGGGGCGCGGGGGGATCAGCCCCAGCATTTT. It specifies CASKRGARGDQPQHF.

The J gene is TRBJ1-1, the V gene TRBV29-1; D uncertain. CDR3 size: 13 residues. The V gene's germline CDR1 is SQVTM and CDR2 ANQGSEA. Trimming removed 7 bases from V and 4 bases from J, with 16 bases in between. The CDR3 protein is CSALGPGGTEAFF. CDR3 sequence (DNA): TGCAGCGCCCTGGGTCCGGGCGGCACTGAAGCTTTCTTT.

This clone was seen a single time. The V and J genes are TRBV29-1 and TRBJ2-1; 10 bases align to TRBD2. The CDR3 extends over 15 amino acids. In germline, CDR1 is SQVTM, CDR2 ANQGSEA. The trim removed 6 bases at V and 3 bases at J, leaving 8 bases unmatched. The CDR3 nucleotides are TGCAGCGTCGGAAATCTAGCGGGAGTCTACAATGAGCAGTTCTTC. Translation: CSVGNLAGVYNEQFF.

The CDR3 here is CSVDRPLAGPSRNEQFF. The CDR3 DNA follows: TGCAGCGTTGATAGGCCCTTAGCGGGACCCAGTAGGAATGAGCAGTTCTTC. The chain combines TRBV29-1 with TRBJ2-1, with 8 bases fitting TRBD2. The CDR3 spans 17 residues. Germline V gene sequence: CDR1 SQVTM, CDR2 ANQGSEA. Trimming took 3 bases from V and 7 from J; bases not matched to a gene: 17.

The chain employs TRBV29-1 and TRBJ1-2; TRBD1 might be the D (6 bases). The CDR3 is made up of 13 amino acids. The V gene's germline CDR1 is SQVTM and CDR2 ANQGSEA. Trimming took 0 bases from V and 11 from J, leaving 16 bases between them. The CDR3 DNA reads TGCAGCGTTGAAGATCGGGGGGCCGACGATTACACCTTC. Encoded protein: CSVEDRGADDYTF.

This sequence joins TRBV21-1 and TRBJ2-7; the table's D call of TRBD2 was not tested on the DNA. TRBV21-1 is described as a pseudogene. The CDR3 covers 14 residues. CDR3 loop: CASRIEGGRCEQYF. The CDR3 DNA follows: TGTGCCAGCAGGATCGAGGGTGGACGCTGCGAGCAGTACTTC.

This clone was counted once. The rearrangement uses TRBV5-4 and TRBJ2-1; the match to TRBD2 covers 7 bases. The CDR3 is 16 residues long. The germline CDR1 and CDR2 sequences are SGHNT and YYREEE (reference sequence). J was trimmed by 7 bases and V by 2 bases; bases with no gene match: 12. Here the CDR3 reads CASSFYSGKGGNEQFF. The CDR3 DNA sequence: TGTGCCAGCAGCTTCTACAGCGGGAAGGGAGGAAATGAGCAGTTCTTC.